This TCR beta chain is from a study of naive and memory T cell subsets. Reverse transcription of blood and skin TCR RNA was primed at alpha and beta constant regions. Ligated cDNA underwent four rounds of PCR with nested alpha and beta constant region primers and SP2. TCRdb re-called the 5' RACE reads through MiXCR, storing one row per CDR3 protein. The table has more than 25,000 distinct CDR3 sequences, around 21% seen once. Concerning this clonotype itself: Antigen unknown.

Study-level points and caveats: The RNA method is potentially sensitive to activation and differentiation changes.

The germline gives CDR1 MNHEY, CDR2 SVGAGI. CDR3 length: 15 residues. Trimming removed 5 bases from V and 0 bases from J, with 13 bases in between. Adult healthy volunteers gave 2.5 ml peripheral blood for whole-blood RNA. The chain combines TRBV6-5 with TRBJ2-5; D uncertain. This TCR was sampled from a female donor in good health. The CDR3 protein is CASSALRGYQETQYF. CDR3 DNA: TGTGCCAGCAGTGCGCTTCGAGGTTACCAAGAGACCCAGTACTTC.